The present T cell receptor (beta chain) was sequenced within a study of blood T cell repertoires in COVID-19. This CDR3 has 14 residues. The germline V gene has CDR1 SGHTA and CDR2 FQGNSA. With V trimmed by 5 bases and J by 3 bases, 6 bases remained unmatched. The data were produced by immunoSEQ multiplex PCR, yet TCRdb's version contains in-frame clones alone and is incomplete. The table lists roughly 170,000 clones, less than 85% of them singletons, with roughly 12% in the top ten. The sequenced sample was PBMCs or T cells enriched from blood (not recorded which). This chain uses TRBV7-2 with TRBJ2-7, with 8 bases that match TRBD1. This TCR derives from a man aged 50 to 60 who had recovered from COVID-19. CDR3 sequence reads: CASSNAGGGYEQYF. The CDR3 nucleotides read TGTGCCAGCAGCAACGCAGGGGGCGGCTACGAGCAGTACTTC.